Listed below are T cell receptor beta chains from one sample, sequenced in a study of glioma-infiltrating T cells. TCRdb processed the multiplex PCR reads anew with MiXCR; each CDR3 protein has one entry. This sample carries 300,000 to 450,000 distinct CDR3 sequences, around 45% of them seen once, and the ten largest clones take about 12%. Sequencing was performed on glioma tissue, nonneoplastic brain tissue, or PBMCs (not recorded which). These receptors originate from a human donor with low-grade glioma or glioblastoma, undergoing nonglioma brain surgery, or in good health (not recorded which). CDR3s include the opening cysteine and the closing phenylalanine or tryptophan. The D gene is left open where the match is weak. A row's size may be missing; if present it is once, few, many or a size class.

size,V,J,D,DNA,CDR3
NA,TRBV10-3,TRBJ2-7,NA,TGTGCCAGCCTATTGGACACCCACTACGAGCAGTACTTC,CASLLDTHYEQYF
few,TRBV7-2,TRBJ2-1,NA,TGTGCCAGCAGCCCTACAGGGCATGAGCAGTTCTTC,CASSPTGHEQFF
many,TRBV6-2/TRBV6-3,TRBJ1-1,TRBD1,TGTGCCAGCAGTTACTCGACATACAGGGGGCCTGAAGCTTTCTTT,CASSYSTYRGPEAFF
NA,TRBV6-1,TRBJ1-5,TRBD1,TGTGCCGCGGGACAGGGGCAGGGTCAGCCCAAGCATTTT,CAAGQGQGQPKHF
NA,TRBV28,TRBJ1-5,NA,TGTGCCAGCAGTGTCAGGGTTGGTCAGCCCCAGCATTTT,CASSVRVGQPQHF
NA,TRBV7-2,TRBJ1-2,NA,TGTGCCAGCAGCTTAGCGTCAGGGAATGGCTACACCTTC,CASSLASGNGYTF
NA,TRBV12-3/TRBV12-4,TRBJ1-5,NA,TGTGCCAGCAGTCCCATGGGCGGGGGCGGTCAGCCCCAGCATTTT,CASSPMGGGGQPQHF
NA,TRBV12-3/TRBV12-4,TRBJ1-1,NA,TGTGCCAGCAGTTTTGACAGGAAGAACACTGAAGCTTTCTTT,CASSFDRKNTEAFF
few,TRBV20-1,TRBJ1-1,TRBD1,TGCAGTGCTCCTAACAGGGGAGGGGCTGAAGCTTTCTTT,CSAPNRGGAEAFF
many,TRBV7-9,TRBJ1-5,NA,TGTGCCAGCAGCTTTGACACCACTGGCTTAGCCCAGCATTTT,CASSFDTTGLAQHF
many,TRBV20-1,TRBJ2-5,TRBD1,TGCAGTGCTCCGGACAGGGTAGAGACCCAGTACTTC,CSAPDRVETQYF
few,TRBV7-6,TRBJ2-3,TRBD1,TGTGCCAGCAGCTTAGCGGGACAGGGGTTAACAGATACGCAGTATTTT,CASSLAGQGLTDTQYF
NA,TRBV19,TRBJ1-5,NA,TGTGCCAGTAGTATGGGGGAGGGGCTAAATCAGCCCCAGCATTTT,CASSMGEGLNQPQHF
few,TRBV11-2,TRBJ1-2,TRBD1,TGTGCCAGCAGATATCCACCGGGACAGGGAAACTATGGCTACACCTTC,CASRYPPGQGNYGYTF
NA,TRBV19,TRBJ2-1,NA,TGTGCCAGTAAGGCGGGCCCCTACAATGAGCAGTTCTTC,CASKAGPYNEQFF
many,TRBV4-2,TRBJ1-5,TRBD1,TGTGCCAGCAGGGCCAGGGGGAGCAATCAGCCCCAGCATTTT,CASRARGSNQPQHF
NA,TRBV11-3,TRBJ2-5,NA,TGTGCCAGCAGCTTAGAGTCGGGAGTGGAGACCCAGTACTTC,CASSLESGVETQYF
few,TRBV7-2,TRBJ2-7,NA,TGTGCCAGCAGCCCCGACGTAGGGGGGTACGAGCAGTACTTC,CASSPDVGGYEQYF
NA,TRBV5-1,TRBJ2-1,NA,TGCGCCAGCAGCTTGGGGCAGGGGAGGTACAATGAGCAGTTCTTC,CASSLGQGRYNEQFF
NA,TRBV5-1,TRBJ2-1,NA,TGCGCCAGCAGCCGAAGGTCCGGAGCGAGCTCCTACAATGAGCAGTTCTTC,CASSRRSGASSYNEQFF
many,TRBV20-1,TRBJ2-7,NA,TGCAGTGCCCGACGGTCAGCCTACGAGCAGTACTTC,CSARRSAYEQYF
NA,TRBV19,TRBJ1-6,NA,TGTGCCAGTAGTGAAGGCGGGACGGAAACACACACCCTCCACTTT,CASSEGGTETHTLHF
NA,TRBV11-1,TRBJ2-7,NA,TGTGCCAGCAGCTTTAGCGGATTGAACTACGAGCAGTACTTC,CASSFSGLNYEQYF
many,TRBV27,TRBJ2-3,TRBD1,TGTGCCAGCAGTGCCTACTCCGGATATGGACAGGGAGGCGCAGATACGCAGTATTTT,CASSAYSGYGQGGADTQYF
NA,TRBV5-4,TRBJ2-1,TRBD1,TGTGCCAGCAGCACCCGGACAGGGGGCGTAGATGAGCAGTTCTTC,CASSTRTGGVDEQFF
many,TRBV6-1,TRBJ1-1,NA,TGTGCCAGCATTACAAGTATTTCAGGGCACACTGAAGCTTTCTTT,CASITSISGHTEAFF
few,TRBV14,TRBJ2-7,NA,TGTGCCAGCAGCCTAACTCTGGGGGAGCAGTACTTC,CASSLTLGEQYF
NA,TRBV6-2/TRBV6-3,TRBJ1-3,NA,TGTGCCATCAGCGGAACCAGGGGAGCGTCTGGAAACACCATATATTTT,CAISGTRGASGNTIYF
few,TRBV27,TRBJ2-7,TRBD2,TGTGCCAGCCGTCAGGGACTAGCGTATACCTACGAGCAGTACTTC,CASRQGLAYTYEQYF